The 10 T cell receptor beta chains listed next were all sequenced from one sample in a study of CD8 T cells in ankylosing spondylitis (dated by TCRdb to the late 2010s). The study at large found these results: Blood from ankylosing spondylitis patients appeared to be characterized by a TCR beta motif made up of seven or eight highly homologous amino acid variants.

No antigen is known for these receptors. Libraries were made using 5' RACE. Instrument on record: Illumina HiSeq 2500. TCRdb cleaned the public reads at Q25 with fastp, built clones with MiXCR and kept in-frame beta chains. Records with the same CDR3 protein are collapsed into one entry carrying the most frequent genes and DNA. Across this sample there are around 390,000 distinct CDR3 sequences, with approximately 20% seen only once. Of the sample, approximately 15% is held by the ten largest clones. Sequences were obtained from blood, either unsorted or a sorted T cell fraction (not recorded which). The receptors shown here come from a male donor with ankylosing spondylitis.

This clonotype has more than one count but fewer than ten. The V call is TRBV6-5, the J call TRBJ1-4; 8 bases map to TRBD1. This CDR3 is 16 amino acids long. With V trimmed by 2 bases and J by 0 bases, 2 bases remained unmatched. CDR1 and CDR2 from the germline V gene are MNHEY and SVGAGI. The CDR3 loop reads CASSYGTGATNEKLFF. CDR3 DNA sequence: TGTGCCAGCAGTTACGGGACAGGAGCAACTAATGAAAAACTGTTTTTT.

The chain recombines TRBV6-1 with TRBJ2-7, with D tentatively TRBD2 (5 bases). Looked up from germline, CDR1 is MNHNS and CDR2 is SASEGT. The CDR3 is 15 amino acids. Trimming removed 1 base from V and 3 bases from J, with 13 bases in between. The CDR3 loop is CASSEGGSPFYEQYF. In DNA, the CDR3 is TGTGCCAGCAGTGAAGGAGGGTCCCCTTTCTACGAGCAGTACTTC.

Only a few counts were recorded for this clonotype. This chain joins TRBV20-1 and TRBJ2-1; TRBD1 or TRBD2 may be the D gene (5 bases each). Germline values: CDR1 DFQATT, CDR2 SNEGSKA (reference sequence). Trimming took 5 bases from V and 3 from J, leaving 20 bases between them. The CDR3 spans 16 residues. CDR3 sequence: CSASGRDGRFYNEQFF. CDR3 DNA: TGCAGTGCTTCCGGCCGGGACGGTCGCTTCTACAATGAGCAGTTCTTC.

The rearrangement joins TRBV7-2 to TRBJ1-4; unclear D gene. Looked up from germline, CDR1 is SGHTA and CDR2 is FQGNSA. Trimming removed 8 bases from V and 0 bases from J, with 7 bases in between. This CDR3 is built from 13 residues. This CDR3 reads CASSAATNEKLFF. In DNA form, the CDR3 reads TGTGCCAGCTCAGCAGCAACTAATGAAAAACTGTTTTTT.

The rearrangement joins TRBV5-1 to TRBJ2-2, with D hard to call. The CDR3 is 12 residues long. With 4 bases removed from V and 5 bases from J, the gap between germline ends came to 6 bases. Germline CDR1 reads SGHRS; CDR2 reads YFSETQ. The CDR3 region is CASSQGTGELFF. For the CDR3, the DNA is TGCGCCAGCAGCCAAGGGACCGGGGAGCTGTTTTTT.

The table lists this clonotype with a few counts. The rearrangement links TRBV5-1 to TRBJ2-4, with D possibly being TRBD1 (5 bases). V lost 0 bases, J lost 3 bases, and 16 bases lay in between. The CDR3 loop spans 17 amino acids. The germline CDR1 and CDR2 sequences are SGHRS and YFSETQ. DNA of the CDR3: TGCGCCAGCAGCTTGGGCCGACAGCTAGATAGCAAAAACATTCAGTACTTC. Its translation: CASSLGRQLDSKNIQYF.

The chain combines TRBV21-1 with TRBJ2-2. TRBV21-1 is given as a pseudogene. The CDR3 spans 15 residues. The CDR3 DNA reads TGTGCCAGCCGCCGCCGGACGGTGAACACCGGGGAGCTGTTTTTT. Its protein product is CASRRRTVNTGELFF.

This chain links TRBV14 with TRBJ1-1; D remains ambiguous. Germline V lookup: CDR1 SGHDN, CDR2 FVKESK. Trimming removed 1 base at V and 3 bases at J, with 9 bases between. The CDR3 is 14 residues long. CDR3 sequence: CASSQVGADTEAFF. The CDR3 DNA is TGTGCCAGCAGCCAAGTCGGTGCAGACACTGAAGCTTTCTTT.

In its sample, this clonotype was seen a few times. The rearrangement uses TRBV6-5 and TRBJ1-2, with TRBD1 identical over 7 bases. This CDR3 comprises 15 residues. In germline, CDR1 is MNHEY, CDR2 SVGAGI. V gave up 4 bases and J gave up 2 bases; unmatched junction bases: 7. The CDR3 DNA reads as TGTGCCAGCAGTTCCTACAACAGGGGCAACTATGGCTACACCTTC. Its translation: CASSSYNRGNYGYTF.

The CDR3 reads CASSEITNTGELFF. The DNA of the CDR3 is TGTGCCAGCAGTGAAATCACGAACACCGGGGAGCTGTTTTTT. The rearrangement uses TRBV2 and TRBJ2-2; D is unresolved. The CDR3 has 14 residues. V lost 2 bases, J lost 0 bases, and 4 bases lay in between. The germline CDR1 and CDR2 sequences are SNHLY and FYNNEI.